These 17 T cell receptor beta chains came from one sample sequenced in a study of breast tumors, draining lymph nodes, adjacent tissues. One entry per CDR3 protein, called by TCRdb with MiXCR from the multiplex PCR reads. This table holds fewer than 15,000 distinct CDR3 sequences, around 47% found once. The sequenced sample was tumor-adjacent breast tissue. The receptors originated from a female donor with breast cancer. Some clones in this sample may be carry-over from other donors' samples.

This chain joins TRBV7-6 and TRBJ2-2; D is unclear. The CDR3 sequence is 15 residues long. In germline, CDR1 is SGHVS, CDR2 FNYEAQ. The V gene lost 5 bases and the J gene lost 1 base, with 11 bases spanning the gap. Written as DNA, the CDR3 is TGTGCCAGCAGCCCCAGTACACGGAACACCGGGGAGCTGTTTTTT. As protein: CASSPSTRNTGELFF.

The chain links TRBV28 to TRBJ2-4; perhaps D is TRBD1 or TRBD2 (6 bases each). V dropped 7 bases and J dropped 2 bases, with 15 bases sitting between them. There are 15 residues in the CDR3. Germline V gene sequence: CDR1 MDHEN, CDR2 SYDVKM. The CDR3 here is CASKPGAGTKNIQYF. The CDR3 nucleotides read TGTGCCAGCAAACCGGGGGCGGGAACCAAAAACATTCAGTACTTC. The variable domain in full, completed from reference TRBV28 and TRBJ2-4, reads DVKVTQSSRYLVKRTGEKVFLECVQDMDHENMFWYRQDPGLGLRLIYFSYDVKMKEKGDIPEGYSVSREKKERFSLILESASTNQTSMYLCASKPGAGTKNIQYFGAGTRLSVL.

This clonotype was detected ten times or more. This chain uses TRBV7-9 with TRBJ1-4; tentatively, D is TRBD1 (5 bases). V was cut by 4 bases and J by 0 bases, with 9 bases left in between. The germline V gene encodes CDR1 SEHNR and CDR2 FQNEAQ (reference sequence). The CDR3 totals 15 residues. CDR3: CASSWPGTTNEKLFF. CDR3 sequence (DNA): TGTGCCAGCAGCTGGCCAGGGACAACTAATGAAAAACTGTTTTTT.

This clonotype was seen once. Relative to the germline gene, one junction end is altered; a read error may explain this. V gene TRBV2 combines with J gene TRBJ2-5, with 15 bases lining up with TRBD2. Germline V gene sequence: CDR1 SNHLY, CDR2 FYNNEI. The CDR3 runs to 13 residues. The CDR3, as DNA: TGTGCCAGCAGTTGGACTAGCGGGAGGGCCGCCGGATTC. Its translation is CASSWTSGRAAGF.

V usage is TRBV7-3 and J usage is TRBJ2-1; unclear D gene. Trimming shortened V by 1 base and J by 10 bases, and 11 bases separated the two germline ends. The germline CDR1 and CDR2 sequences are SGHTA and FQGTGA. The CDR3 spans 13 residues. For the CDR3, the DNA is TGTGCCAGCAGCTTAAAGGCGTCATACGAGCAGTTCTTC. Its protein product is CASSLKASYEQFF.

The rearrangement links TRBV6-6 to TRBJ2-3, with 8 bases aligning to TRBD2. CDR1 and CDR2 from the germline V gene are MNHNY and SVGAGI (reference sequence). The trim removed 6 bases at V and 8 bases at J, leaving 16 bases unmatched. This CDR3 region has 16 residues. The CDR3 protein is CASSPSAGGAHGTQYF. The CDR3 region has the DNA TGTGCCAGCAGCCCTTCGGCCGGGGGGGCCCATGGTACGCAGTATTTT.

This clonotype is deemed medium-sized (0.01 to 0.1%). The chain uses TRBV9 and TRBJ2-2, with D perhaps TRBD1 or TRBD2 (6 bases each). V lost 6 bases and J 1 base, leaving 19 bases between the germline ends. The CDR3 runs 17 residues. Germline lookup yields CDR1 SGDLS and CDR2 YYNGEE. Here the CDR3 DNA reads TGTGCCAGCACCCGAACATCCAGGGGACTGAACACCGGGGAGCTGTTTTTT. It translates to CASTRTSRGLNTGELFF.

The rearrangement uses TRBV9 and TRBJ2-3; either TRBD1 or TRBD2 may fit D (6 bases each). V was cut by 0 bases and J by 0 bases, with 14 bases left in between. Germline CDR1 SGDLS, CDR2 YYNGEE. CDR3 length equals 17 residues. Here the CDR3 DNA reads TGTGCCAGCAGCGTAGGGTTGGGGGGCCCAAGCACAGATACGCAGTATTTT. This translates into CASSVGLGGPSTDTQYF.

The V and J genes are TRBV6-4 and TRBJ2-7, with TRBD2 identical over 11 bases. With 6 bases clipped from V and 1 base from J, the junction kept 5 bases outside the gene matches. This CDR3 contains 15 residues. The V gene's germline CDR1 is MRHNA and CDR2 SNTAGT. For the CDR3, the DNA is TGTGCCAGCAGCCTGACTAGCGGGACTTCCTACGAGCAGTACTTC. Its translation is CASSLTSGTSYEQYF.

This clonotype rates as medium-sized (0.01 to 0.1%). The chain uses TRBV7-2 and TRBJ2-7; TRBD1 is a possible D gene (5 bases). The CDR3 runs to 12 residues. CDR1 and CDR2 from the germline V gene are SGHTA and FQGNSA. Trimming took off 5 bases at V and 4 bases at J, with 9 bases between the two ends. In DNA form, the CDR3 reads TGTGCCAGCAGCCTAAGACAGTACGAGCAGTACTTC. Protein product: CASSLRQYEQYF.

Turning to this clonotype: Without the conserved terminal phenylalanine or tryptophan, this CDR3 likely stems from a read error. V usage is TRBV28 and J usage is TRBJ2-7; D call uncertain. Trimming took 7 bases from V and 2 from J, leaving 18 bases between them. This CDR3 is built from 15 residues. CDR1 and CDR2 (germline): MDHEN, SYDVKM. CDR3: CASTPLAGETYEQYP. The CDR3, as DNA: TGTGCCAGCACCCCCCTTGCTGGGGAAACCTACGAGCAGTACCCC.

This clonotype was seen ten or more times. This chain uses TRBV9 with TRBJ1-3, with no clear D. Deletions cut 3 bases from V and 0 bases from J, with 13 bases between. Germline CDR1 reads SGDLS; CDR2 reads YYNGEE. CDR3 size: 16 residues. This chain's CDR3 is CASSGGDQFSGNTIYF. The CDR3 DNA sequence: TGTGCCAGCAGCGGAGGTGATCAGTTCTCTGGAAACACCATATATTTT.

This clonotype is termed medium-sized. J is TRBJ2-3 and V is TRBV13; D possibly corresponds to TRBD2 (6 bases). The germline V gene encodes CDR1 PRHDT and CDR2 FYEKMQ (reference sequence). The CDR3 totals 16 residues. V was clipped by 2 bases and J by 2 bases, with 14 bases between them. CDR3: CASSLRTRGPTDTQYF. CDR3 bases: TGTGCCAGCAGCTTACGGACGCGGGGACCCACAGATACGCAGTATTTT.

The V and J genes are TRBV7-3 and TRBJ1-3; D is uncertain. CDR3 length: 14 amino acids. CDR1 and CDR2 from the germline V gene are SGHTA and FQGTGA. V lost 3 bases to trimming and J lost 2 bases, with 8 bases between them. CDR3 region: CASSLSSTGNTIYF. CDR3 nucleotides: TGTGCCAGCAGCTTGTCTAGCACTGGAAACACCATATATTTT.

The chain combines TRBV29-1 with TRBJ2-1, with D unclear. The CDR3 has 10 residues. Germline assignment: CDR1 SQVTM and CDR2 ANQGSEA. Trimming stripped 5 bases from V and 5 bases from J, with 4 bases between. The CDR3 loop reads CSVRNNEQFF. CDR3 coding DNA: TGCAGCGTTCGGAACAATGAGCAGTTCTTC.

Details on this clonotype: The junction departs from the called germline gene at one end, perhaps through a read error. The gene calls are TRBV2 and TRBJ1-5; 7 positions agree with TRBD1. The CDR3 has 15 amino acids. Germline V gene lookup returns CDR1 SNHLY and CDR2 FYNNEI. This chain's CDR3 is CASSDHLDRNRPQHF. The CDR3 bases are TGTGCCAGCAGTGACCATTTGGACAGGAATCGGCCCCAGCATTTT.

Ten or more counts support this clonotype. V gene TRBV5-6 combines with J gene TRBJ2-7, with 7 bases identical to TRBD1. V shed 0 bases, J shed 4 bases, and the junction held 4 bases outside the gene matches. Germline V gene data show CDR1 as SGHDT and CDR2 as YYEEEE. This CDR3 contains 14 residues. The CDR3 DNA reads TGTGCCAGCAGCTTGGTAGGGGGCCAGTACGAGCAGTACTTC. Amino acid sequence: CASSLVGGQYEQYF.